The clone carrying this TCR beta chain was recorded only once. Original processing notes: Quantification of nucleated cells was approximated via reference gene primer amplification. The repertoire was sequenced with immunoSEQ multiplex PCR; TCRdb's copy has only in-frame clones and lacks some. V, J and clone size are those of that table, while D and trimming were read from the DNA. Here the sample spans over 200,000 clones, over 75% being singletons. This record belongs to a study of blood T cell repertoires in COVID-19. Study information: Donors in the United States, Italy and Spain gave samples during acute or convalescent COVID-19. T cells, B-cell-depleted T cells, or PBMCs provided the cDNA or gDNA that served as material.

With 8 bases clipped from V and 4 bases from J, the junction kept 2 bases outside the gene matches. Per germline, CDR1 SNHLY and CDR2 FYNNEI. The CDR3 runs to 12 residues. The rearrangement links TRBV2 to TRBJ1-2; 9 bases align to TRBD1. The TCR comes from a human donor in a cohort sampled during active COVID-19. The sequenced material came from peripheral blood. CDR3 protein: CASPQGAYGYTF. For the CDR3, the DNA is TGTGCCAGCCCACAGGGGGCCTATGGCTACACCTTC.